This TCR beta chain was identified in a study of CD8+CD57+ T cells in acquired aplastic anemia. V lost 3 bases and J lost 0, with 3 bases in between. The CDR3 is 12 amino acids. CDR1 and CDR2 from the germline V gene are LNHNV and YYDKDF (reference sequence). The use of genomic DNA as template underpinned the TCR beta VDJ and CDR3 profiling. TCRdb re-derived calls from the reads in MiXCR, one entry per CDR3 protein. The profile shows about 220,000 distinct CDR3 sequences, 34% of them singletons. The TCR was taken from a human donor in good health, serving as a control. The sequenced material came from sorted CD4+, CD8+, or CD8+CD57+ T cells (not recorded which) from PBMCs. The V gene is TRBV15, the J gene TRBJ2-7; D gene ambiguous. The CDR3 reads CATSRYSYEQYF. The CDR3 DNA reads TGTGCCACCAGCAGGTACTCCTACGAGCAGTACTTC.